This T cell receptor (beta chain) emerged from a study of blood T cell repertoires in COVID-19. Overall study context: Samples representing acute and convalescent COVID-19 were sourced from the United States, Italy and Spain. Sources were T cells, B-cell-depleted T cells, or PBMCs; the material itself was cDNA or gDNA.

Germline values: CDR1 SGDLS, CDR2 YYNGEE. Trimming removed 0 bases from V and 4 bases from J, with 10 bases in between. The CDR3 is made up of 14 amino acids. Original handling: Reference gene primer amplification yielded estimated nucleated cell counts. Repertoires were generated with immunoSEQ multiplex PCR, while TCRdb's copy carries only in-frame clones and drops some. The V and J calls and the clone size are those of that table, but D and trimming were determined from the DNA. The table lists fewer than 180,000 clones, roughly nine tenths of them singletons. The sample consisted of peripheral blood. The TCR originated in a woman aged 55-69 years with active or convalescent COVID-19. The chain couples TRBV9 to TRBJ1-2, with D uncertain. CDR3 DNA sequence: TGTGCCAGCAGCGTAGGGGCAGTAACCTATGGCTACACCTTC. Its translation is CASSVGAVTYGYTF.